This entry describes one TCR beta chain. As yet, its antigen is unknown. TCRdb reprocessed the multiplex PCR reads via MiXCR and lists one record per CDR3 protein. The repertoire holds about 150,000 distinct CDR3 sequences, with roughly 33% as singletons. The J segment lost 11 bases and the V segment lost 4 bases, leaving 12 bases of the junction unmatched. This CDR3 contains 16 residues. Germline assignment: CDR1 KGHDR and CDR2 SFDVKD. Samples came from axillary lymph nodes draining the breast cancer. This sample was included in a study of breast tumors, draining lymph nodes, adjacent tissues. General study results and limits: That most tumor T cells come from lymph nodes remained unproven. Tumors had less TCR diversity than lymph nodes, more than nontumor tissue. Tumor and nontumor repertoires were significantly more similar in luminal-like than in basal-like breast cancer. Findings are consistent with lymph node origin and intratumoral expansion of most tumor T cells.

J is TRBJ2-3 and V is TRBV24-1; 12 nucleotides line up with TRBD1. This sequence originates from a female donor with breast cancer. Some clones in this sample may be carry-over from other donors' samples. Specimen: axillary lymph node tissue. DNA of the CDR3: TGTGCCACCAGTGAAACCGGGACAGGGGGCTACAATGAGCAGTATTTT. It specifies CATSETGTGGYNEQYF.